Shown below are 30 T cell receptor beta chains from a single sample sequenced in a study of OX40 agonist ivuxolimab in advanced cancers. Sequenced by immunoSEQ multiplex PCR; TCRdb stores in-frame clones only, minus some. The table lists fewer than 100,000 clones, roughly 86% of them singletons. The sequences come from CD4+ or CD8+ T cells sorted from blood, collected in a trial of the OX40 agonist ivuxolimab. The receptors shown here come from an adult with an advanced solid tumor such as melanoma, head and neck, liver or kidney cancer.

The CDR3 spells CASSVGPEAFF. In DNA, the CDR3 is TGTGCCAGCAGCGTGGGACCTGAAGCTTTCTTT. This chain connects TRBV11-2 to TRBJ1-1, with a tentative D call TRBD1 (5 bases). CDR3 length: 11 residues. The germline V and J ends were trimmed by 5 bases and 6 bases, with 7 bases remaining between them. Germline V gene sequence: CDR1 SGHAT, CDR2 FQNNGV.

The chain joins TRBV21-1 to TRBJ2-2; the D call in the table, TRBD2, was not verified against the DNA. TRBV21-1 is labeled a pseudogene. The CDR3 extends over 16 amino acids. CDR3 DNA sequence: TGTGCCAGCAGCAAAGGGCGGGCTACGAACACCGGGGAGCTGTTTTTT. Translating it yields CASSKGRATNTGELFF.

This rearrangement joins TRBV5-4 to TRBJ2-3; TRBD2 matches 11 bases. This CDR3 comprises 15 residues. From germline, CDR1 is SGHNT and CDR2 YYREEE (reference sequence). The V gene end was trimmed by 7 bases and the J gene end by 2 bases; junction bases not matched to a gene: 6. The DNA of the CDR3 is TGTGCCAGCTCGATTAGCGGGAGGGCCACAGATACGCAGTATTTT. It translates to CASSISGRATDTQYF.

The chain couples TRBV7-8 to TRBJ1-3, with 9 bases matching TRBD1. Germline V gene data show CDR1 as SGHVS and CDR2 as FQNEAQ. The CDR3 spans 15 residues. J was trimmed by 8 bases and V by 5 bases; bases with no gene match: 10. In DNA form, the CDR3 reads TGTGCCAGCAGCCCGCCCCGGGACAGGGTAGACACCATATATTTT. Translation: CASSPPRDRVDTIYF.

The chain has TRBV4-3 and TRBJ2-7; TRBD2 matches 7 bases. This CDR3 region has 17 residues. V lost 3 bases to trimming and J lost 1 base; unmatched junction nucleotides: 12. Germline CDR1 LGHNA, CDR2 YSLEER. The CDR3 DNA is TGCGCCAGCAGCCACCTCTCCGCGGGGGAGGAATCCTACGAGCAGTACTTC. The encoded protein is CASSHLSAGEESYEQYF.

The CDR3: CASSIVNRGDGYTF. The CDR3 DNA is TGTGCCAGTAGTATAGTTAACAGGGGTGACGGCTACACCTTC. The rearrangement links TRBV19 to TRBJ1-2, with 7 nucleotides matching TRBD1. CDR3 length: 14 amino acids. The ends lost 1 base at V and 8 bases at J; junction bases unmatched: 7. From germline, CDR1 is LNHDA and CDR2 SQIVND (reference sequence).

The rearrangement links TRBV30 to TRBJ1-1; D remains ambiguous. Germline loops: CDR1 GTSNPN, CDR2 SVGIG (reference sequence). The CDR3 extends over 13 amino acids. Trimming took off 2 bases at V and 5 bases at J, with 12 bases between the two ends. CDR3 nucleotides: TGTGCCTGGAGTTCCTCGGGTGGGACTGAAGCTTTCTTT. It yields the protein CAWSSSGGTEAFF.

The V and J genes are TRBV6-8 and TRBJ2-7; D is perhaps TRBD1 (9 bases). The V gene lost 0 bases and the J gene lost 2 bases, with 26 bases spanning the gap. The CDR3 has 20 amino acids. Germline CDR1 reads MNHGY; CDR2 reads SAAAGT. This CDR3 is CASSYSTGGEKLAETYEQYF. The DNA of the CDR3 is TGTGCCAGCAGTTACTCGACAGGGGGTGAGAAACTAGCGGAAACCTACGAGCAGTACTTC.

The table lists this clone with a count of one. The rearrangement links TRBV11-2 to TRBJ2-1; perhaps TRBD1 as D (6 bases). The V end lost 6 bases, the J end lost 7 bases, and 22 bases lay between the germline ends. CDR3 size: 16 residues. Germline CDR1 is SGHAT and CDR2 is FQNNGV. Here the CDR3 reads CASSLLPNRVGNEQFF. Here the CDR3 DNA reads TGTGCCAGCAGTCTCCTCCCTAACAGGGTAGGGAATGAGCAGTTCTTC. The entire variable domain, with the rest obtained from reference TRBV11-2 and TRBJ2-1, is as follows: EAGVAQSPRYKIIEKRQSVAFWCNPISGHATLYWYQQILGQGPKLLIQFQNNGVVDDSQLPKDRFSAERLKGVDSTLKIQPAKLEDSAVYLCASSLLPNRVGNEQFFGPGTRLTVL.

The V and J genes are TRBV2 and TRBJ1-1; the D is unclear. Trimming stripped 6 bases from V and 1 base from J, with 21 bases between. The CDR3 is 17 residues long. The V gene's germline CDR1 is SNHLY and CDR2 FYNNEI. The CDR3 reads CASRSAFVRQENTEAFF. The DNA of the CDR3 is TGTGCCAGCAGATCGGCATTTGTGCGGCAGGAGAACACTGAAGCTTTCTTT.

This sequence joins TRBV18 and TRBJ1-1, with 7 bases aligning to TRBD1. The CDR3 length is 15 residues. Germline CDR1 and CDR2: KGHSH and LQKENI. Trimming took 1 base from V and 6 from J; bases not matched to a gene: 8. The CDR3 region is CASSPRTGELSEAFF. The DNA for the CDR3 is TGTGCCAGCTCACCACGCACAGGGGAACTTTCTGAAGCTTTCTTT.

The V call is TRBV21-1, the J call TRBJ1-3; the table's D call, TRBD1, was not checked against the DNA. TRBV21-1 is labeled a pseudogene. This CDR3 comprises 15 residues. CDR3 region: CASSSGDRHGNTIYF. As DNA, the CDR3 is TGTGCCAGCAGCTCAGGGGACAGGCACGGAAACACCATATATTTT.

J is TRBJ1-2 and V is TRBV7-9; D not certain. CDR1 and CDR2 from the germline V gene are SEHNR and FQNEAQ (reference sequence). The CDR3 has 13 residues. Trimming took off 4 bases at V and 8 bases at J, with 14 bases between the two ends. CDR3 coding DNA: TGTGCCAGCAGCTACGCCTCGGGCGAAGGCTACACCTTC. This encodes CASSYASGEGYTF. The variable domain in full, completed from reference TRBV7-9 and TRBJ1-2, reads DTGVSQNPRHKITKRGQNVTFRCDPISEHNRLYWYRQTLGQGPEFLTYFQNEAQLEKSRLLSDRFSAERPKGSFSTLEIQRTEQGDSAMYLCASSYASGEGYTFGSGTRLTVV.

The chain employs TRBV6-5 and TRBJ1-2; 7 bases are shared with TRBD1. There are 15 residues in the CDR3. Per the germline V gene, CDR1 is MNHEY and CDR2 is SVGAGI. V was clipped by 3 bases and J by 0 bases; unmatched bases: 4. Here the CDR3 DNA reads TGTGCCAGCAGTTATGGGGACAGTGCTAACTATGGCTACACCTTC. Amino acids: CASSYGDSANYGYTF.

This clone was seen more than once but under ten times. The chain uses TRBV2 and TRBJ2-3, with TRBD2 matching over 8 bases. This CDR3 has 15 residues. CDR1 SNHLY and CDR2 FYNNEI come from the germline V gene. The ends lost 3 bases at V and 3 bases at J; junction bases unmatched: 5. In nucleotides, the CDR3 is TGTGCCAGCAGTGAGGAAGCGGGAGTAACAGATACGCAGTATTTT. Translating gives CASSEEAGVTDTQYF.

The DNA of the CDR3 is TGTGCCAGTAGTATGATCCAGATGAACACTGAAGCTTTCTTT. This translates into CASSMIQMNTEAFF. The chain joins TRBV19 to TRBJ1-1, with D hard to call. CDR1 is LNHDA, CDR2 SQIVND, per germline (reference sequence). This CDR3 spans 14 amino acids. The V end lost 3 bases, the J end lost 0 bases, and 8 bases lay between the germline ends.

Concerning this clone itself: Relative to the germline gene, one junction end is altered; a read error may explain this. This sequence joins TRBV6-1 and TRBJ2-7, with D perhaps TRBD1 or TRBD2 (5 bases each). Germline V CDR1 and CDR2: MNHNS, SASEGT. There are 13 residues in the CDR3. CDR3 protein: CASSRDLSYEQYF. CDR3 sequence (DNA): TGTGCTAGCAGCCGGGACCTTTCCTACGAGCAGTACTTC.

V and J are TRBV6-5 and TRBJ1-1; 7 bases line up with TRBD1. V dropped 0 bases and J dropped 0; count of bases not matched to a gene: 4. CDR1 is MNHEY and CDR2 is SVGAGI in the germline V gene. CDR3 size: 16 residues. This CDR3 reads CASSYSGGNMNTEAFF. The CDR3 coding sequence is TGTGCCAGCAGTTACTCAGGGGGCAACATGAACACTGAAGCTTTCTTT.

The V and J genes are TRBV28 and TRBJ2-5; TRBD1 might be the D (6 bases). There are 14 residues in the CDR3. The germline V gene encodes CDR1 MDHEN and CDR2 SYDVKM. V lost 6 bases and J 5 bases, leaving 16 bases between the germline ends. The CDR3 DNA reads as TGTGCCAGCAGGCGAGGGGGTCAGCTTGAGACCCAGTACTTC. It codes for CASRRGGQLETQYF.

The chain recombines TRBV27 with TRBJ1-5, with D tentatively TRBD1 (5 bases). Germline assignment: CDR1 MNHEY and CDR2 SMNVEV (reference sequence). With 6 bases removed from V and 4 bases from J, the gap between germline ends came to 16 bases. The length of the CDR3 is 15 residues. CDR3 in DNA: TGTGCCAGCAGCCCCGGGCCTGAGGGGAATCAGCCCCAGCATTTT. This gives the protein CASSPGPEGNQPQHF.

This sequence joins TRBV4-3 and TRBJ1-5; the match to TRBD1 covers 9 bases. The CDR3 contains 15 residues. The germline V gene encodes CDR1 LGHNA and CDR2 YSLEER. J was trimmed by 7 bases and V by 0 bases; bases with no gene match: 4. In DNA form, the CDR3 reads TGCGCCAGCAGCCAAGATCGGGACAGGGACCAGCCCCAGCATTTT. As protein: CASSQDRDRDQPQHF.

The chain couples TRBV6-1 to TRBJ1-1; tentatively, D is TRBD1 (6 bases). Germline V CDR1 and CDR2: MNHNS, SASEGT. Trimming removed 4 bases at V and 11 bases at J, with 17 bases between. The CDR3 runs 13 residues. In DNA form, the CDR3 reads TGTGCCAGCAGTGGATATGGGGGGCCCGCGGCTTTCTTT. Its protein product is CASSGYGGPAAFF.

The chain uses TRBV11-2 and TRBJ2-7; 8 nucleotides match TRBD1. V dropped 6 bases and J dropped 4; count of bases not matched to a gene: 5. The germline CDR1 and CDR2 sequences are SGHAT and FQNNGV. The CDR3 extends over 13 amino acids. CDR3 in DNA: TGTGCCAGCAGTCCCGGACAGGGTTACGAGCAGTACTTC. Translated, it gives CASSPGQGYEQYF. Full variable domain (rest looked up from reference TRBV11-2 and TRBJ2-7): EAGVAQSPRYKIIEKRQSVAFWCNPISGHATLYWYQQILGQGPKLLIQFQNNGVVDDSQLPKDRFSAERLKGVDSTLKIQPAKLEDSAVYLCASSPGQGYEQYFGPGTRLTVT.

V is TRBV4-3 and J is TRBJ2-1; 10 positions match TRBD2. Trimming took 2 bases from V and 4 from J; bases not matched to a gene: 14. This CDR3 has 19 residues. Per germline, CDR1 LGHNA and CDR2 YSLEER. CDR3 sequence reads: CASSQTSPRIAGGYNEQFF. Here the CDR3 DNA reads TGCGCCAGCAGCCAAACATCTCCCAGAATAGCGGGGGGATACAATGAGCAGTTCTTC.

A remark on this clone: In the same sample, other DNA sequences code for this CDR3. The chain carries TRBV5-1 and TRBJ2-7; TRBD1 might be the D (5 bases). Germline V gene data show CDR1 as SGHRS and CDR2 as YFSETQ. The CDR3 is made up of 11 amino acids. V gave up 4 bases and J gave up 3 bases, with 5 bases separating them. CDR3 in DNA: TGCGCCAGCAGCGACAGCTACGAGCAGTACTTC. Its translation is CASSDSYEQYF.

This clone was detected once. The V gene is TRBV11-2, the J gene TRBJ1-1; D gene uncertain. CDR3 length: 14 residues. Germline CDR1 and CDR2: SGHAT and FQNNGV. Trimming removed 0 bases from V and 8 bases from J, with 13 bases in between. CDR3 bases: TGTGCCAGCAGCTTAGAAGGGAGGGTAAAGGAAGCTTTCTTT. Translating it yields CASSLEGRVKEAFF.

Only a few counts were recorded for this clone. CDR3 DNA: TGTGCCAGCAGGACAACCCCGGACACCATATATTTT. It is translated as CASRTTPDTIYF. V gene TRBV28 combines with J gene TRBJ1-3; D unresolved. CDR1 and CDR2 (germline): MDHEN, SYDVKM. V was pared by 6 bases and J by 8 bases, with 11 bases between. The CDR3 runs to 12 residues.

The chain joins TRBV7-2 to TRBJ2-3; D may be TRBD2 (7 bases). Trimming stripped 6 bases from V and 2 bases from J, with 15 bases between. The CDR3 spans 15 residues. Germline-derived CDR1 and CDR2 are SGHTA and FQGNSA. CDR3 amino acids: CASRRGGLSTDTQYF. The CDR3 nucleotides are TGTGCCAGCAGGAGGGGGGGGCTTTCCACAGATACGCAGTATTTT.

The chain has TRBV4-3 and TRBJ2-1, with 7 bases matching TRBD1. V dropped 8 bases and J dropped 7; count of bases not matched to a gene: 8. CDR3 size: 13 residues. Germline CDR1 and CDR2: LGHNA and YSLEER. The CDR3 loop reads CASATGLVNEQFF. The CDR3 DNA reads TGCGCCAGCGCGACAGGGCTAGTTAATGAGCAGTTCTTC.

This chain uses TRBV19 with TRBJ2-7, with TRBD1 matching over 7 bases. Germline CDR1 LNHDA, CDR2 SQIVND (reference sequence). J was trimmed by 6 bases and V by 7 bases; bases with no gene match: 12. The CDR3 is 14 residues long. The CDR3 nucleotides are TGTGCCAGTACCACAACAGGGGACATCGGCGAGCAGTACTTC. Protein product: CASTTTGDIGEQYF.